The 32 T cell receptor beta chains in this list originate from one sample, sequenced in a study of T cell responses to AZD1222 COVID-19 vaccine. Assay used: immunoSEQ multiplex PCR; TCRdb lists only in-frame clones, some missing. The data hold 130,000 or so clones, with about 94% observed a single time. Sequencing was performed on peripheral blood, taken 28 days after the second AZD1222 dose. The source is an adult who received the AZD1222 COVID-19 vaccine.

The V gene is TRBV6-1, the J gene TRBJ1-2; 10 positions match TRBD1. CDR1 MNHNS and CDR2 SASEGT come from the germline V gene. V was clipped by 3 bases and J by 6 bases; unmatched bases: 10. This CDR3 has 16 amino acids. This CDR3 is CASSDWTGGRSDGYTF. CDR3 nucleotides: TGTGCCAGCAGTGACTGGACAGGGGGTCGGTCGGATGGCTACACCTTC.

The V call is TRBV19, the J call TRBJ2-2; perhaps TRBD2 as D (7 bases). CDR1 is LNHDA and CDR2 is SQIVND in the germline V gene (reference sequence). The CDR3 has 16 amino acids. V dropped 5 bases and J dropped 5 bases, with 18 bases sitting between them. For the CDR3, the DNA is TGTGCCAGTAGTGAGTTGGGGGGGCGCTTAACCGGGGAGCTGTTTTTT. This translates into CASSELGGRLTGELFF.

The V call is TRBV3-1 (or the pseudogene TRBV3-2), the J call TRBJ1-3; no definite D call. This CDR3 has 13 residues. Germline CDR1 LGHDT, CDR2 YNNKEL (reference sequence). V lost 3 bases, J lost 9 bases, and 12 bases lay in between. CDR3 residues: CASSQELSGTIYF. CDR3 sequence (DNA): TGTGCCAGCAGCCAGGAATTGAGTGGCACCATATATTTT.

The rearrangement joins TRBV9 to TRBJ2-7; 9 bases are a match to TRBD1. V shed 2 bases, J shed 3 bases, and the junction held 3 bases outside the gene matches. The CDR3 has 14 residues. Germline CDR1 is SGDLS and CDR2 is YYNGEE. DNA of the CDR3: TGTGCCAGCAGCGTTGGGACAGGGCGCTACGAGCAGTACTTC. It specifies CASSVGTGRYEQYF.

The gene calls are TRBV5-4 and TRBJ2-7, with a weak D call TRBD2 (6 bases). Trimming shortened V by 4 bases and J by 1 base, and 24 bases separated the two germline ends. Germline lookup yields CDR1 SGHNT and CDR2 YYREEE (reference sequence). This CDR3 is 18 amino acids long. The CDR3 DNA follows: TGTGCCAGCAGCCGTTTCGGGGGACTCCTTCCCGGATCCTACGAGCAGTACTTC. Translated: CASSRFGGLLPGSYEQYF. The complete variable domain, with remaining parts taken from reference TRBV5-4 and TRBJ2-7, reads ETGVTQSPTHLIKTRGQQVTLRCSSQSGHNTVSWYQQALGQGPQFIFQYYREEENGRGNFPPRFSGLQFPNYSSELNVNALELDDSALYLCASSRFGGLLPGSYEQYFGPGTRLTVT.

This clone was seen once. One end of the junction fails to match germline, which may point to a read error. The chain is built from TRBV7-7 and TRBJ2-5; D possibly matches TRBD1 or TRBD2 (7 bases each). The germline gives CDR1 SSHAT, CDR2 FNYEAQ (reference sequence). The CDR3 spans 17 residues. The CDR3 DNA reads TGTGCTAGCAGCGAGGCAGGGGGGGGCCCCCTCCAAGAGACCCAGTACTTC. Translating gives CASSEAGGGPLQETQYF.

The CDR3 is CASGSRYEQYF. Written as DNA, the CDR3 is TGTGCCAGCGGGTCTAGATACGAGCAGTACTTC. The chain recombines TRBV28 with TRBJ2-7; no firm D call. The CDR3 extends over 11 amino acids. V lost 8 bases and J lost 4, with 9 bases in between. Germline CDR1 and CDR2: MDHEN and SYDVKM. The variable domain in full, with the rest retrieved from reference TRBV28 and TRBJ2-7, is DVKVTQSSRYLVKRTGEKVFLECVQDMDHENMFWYRQDPGLGLRLIYFSYDVKMKEKGDIPEGYSVSREKKERFSLILESASTNQTSMYLCASGSRYEQYFGPGTRLTVT.

J is TRBJ2-2 and V is TRBV19; D unclear. Germline-derived CDR1 and CDR2 are LNHDA and SQIVND (reference sequence). This CDR3 region has 14 residues. Trimming removed 4 bases at V and 0 bases at J, with 6 bases between. The CDR3 loop reads CASSRNANTGELFF. The CDR3 DNA follows: TGTGCCAGTAGTAGGAACGCGAACACCGGGGAGCTGTTTTTT.

The V call is TRBV27, the J call TRBJ2-7, with D perhaps TRBD2 (6 bases). This CDR3 is 16 amino acids long. V was trimmed by 5 bases and J by 7 bases, leaving 24 bases between them. The germline V gene encodes CDR1 MNHEY and CDR2 SMNVEV (reference sequence). CDR3 nucleotides: TGTGCCAGCAGTCCATTCCCCGGGAGTAGTTCGTGGGAGCAGTACTTC. Translation gives CASSPFPGSSSWEQYF.

J is TRBJ2-7 and V is TRBV6-5, with TRBD1 as a possible D gene (8 bases). The CDR3 has 15 amino acids. Germline CDR1 reads MNHEY; CDR2 reads SVGAGI. Deletions cut 5 bases from V and 5 bases from J, with 19 bases between. CDR3 amino acids: CASSTGGAGSNEQYF. The CDR3 nucleotides read TGTGCCAGCAGTACAGGGGGAGCGGGGTCGAACGAGCAGTACTTC.

The rearrangement uses TRBV7-9 and TRBJ2-1, with a weak D call TRBD2 (5 bases). Per germline, CDR1 SEHNR and CDR2 FQNEAQ (reference sequence). The CDR3 is made up of 15 amino acids. Trimming cost V 6 bases and J 6 bases, with 18 bases left between them. The CDR3 DNA follows: TGTGCCAGCAGTACGAGGATGGACTTTGTCAATGAGCAGTTCTTC. It encodes CASSTRMDFVNEQFF.

V usage is TRBV4-3 and J usage is TRBJ1-2; possibly TRBD1 for D (6 bases). The CDR3 totals 16 residues. Germline CDR1 is LGHNA and CDR2 is YSLEER. The V and J ends lost 6 bases and 1 base respectively, with 18 bases between them. This chain's CDR3 is CASRPEQGWSNYGYTF. The DNA for the CDR3 is TGCGCCAGCAGACCCGAACAGGGATGGAGTAACTATGGCTACACCTTC.

This chain connects TRBV2 to TRBJ1-5, with D tentatively TRBD1 (6 bases). Trimming took off 5 bases at V and 7 bases at J, with 15 bases between the two ends. Looked up from germline, CDR1 is SNHLY and CDR2 is FYNNEI. This CDR3 spans 14 amino acids. In DNA form, the CDR3 reads TGTGCCAGCAGTCCGAGGGTAGGGGGACAGCCCCAGCATTTT. Translating gives CASSPRVGGQPQHF. Based on the CDR3 plus reference TRBV2 and TRBJ1-5, the full variable domain is EPEVTQTPSHQVTQMGQEVILRCVPISNHLYFYWYRQILGQKVEFLVSFYNNEISEKSEIFDDQFSVERPDGSNFTLKIRSTKLEDSAMYFCASSPRVGGQPQHFGDGTRLSIL.

The chain couples TRBV6-2 or TRBV6-3 to TRBJ1-5; D possibly corresponds to TRBD1 (5 bases). V was clipped by 4 bases and J by 3 bases, with 13 bases between them. Germline assignment: CDR1 MNHEY and CDR2 SVGEGT. There are 15 residues in the CDR3. The CDR3 loop is CASSSGTENNQPQHF. The CDR3, as DNA: TGTGCCAGCAGTTCCGGGACGGAGAACAATCAGCCCCAGCATTTT.

CDR3 coding DNA: TGTGCCAGCAGCTTAGATGCCAAGAATCAGCCCCAGCATTTT. Residues: CASSLDAKNQPQHF. The chain recombines TRBV7-9 with TRBJ1-5; D unresolved. The germline gives CDR1 SEHNR, CDR2 FQNEAQ (reference sequence). The CDR3 sequence is 14 residues long. Trimming took off 1 base at V and 4 bases at J, with 8 bases between the two ends.

J is TRBJ1-3 and V is TRBV2; D perhaps matches TRBD1 (5 bases). The length of the CDR3 is 16 residues. Per the germline V gene, CDR1 is SNHLY and CDR2 is FYNNEI. V lost 1 base and J lost 1, with 11 bases in between. The CDR3 DNA reads as TGTGCCAGCAGTGAAGGGTACTCAGGGTCTGGAAACACCATATATTTT. Amino acid sequence: CASSEGYSGSGNTIYF.

The count of this clone is one. The chain couples TRBV4-3 to TRBJ2-3, with TRBD2 identical over 11 bases. V was clipped by 2 bases and J by 9 bases; unmatched bases: 1. Germline loops: CDR1 LGHNA, CDR2 YSLEER. The CDR3 totals 13 residues. CDR3: CASSQLAGGTQYF. The CDR3 nucleotides read TGCGCCAGCAGCCAATTAGCGGGAGGGACGCAGTATTTT.

The V call is TRBV19, the J call TRBJ1-2; 8 bases align to TRBD1. V shed 5 bases and J 5 bases; nucleotides not matched to a gene: 4. The germline V gene has CDR1 LNHDA and CDR2 SQIVND (reference sequence). The CDR3 is 13 residues long. In DNA, the CDR3 is TGTGCCAGTAGTCCAGGGGGCGGTTATGGCTACACCTTC. This codes for CASSPGGGYGYTF. The full variable domain, with the rest looked up from reference TRBV19 and TRBJ1-2, is DGGITQSPKYLFRKEGQNVTLSCEQNLNHDAMYWYRQDPGQGLRLIYYSQIVNDFQKGDIAEGYSVSREKKESFPLTVTSAQKNPTAFYLCASSPGGGYGYTFGSGTRLTVV.

This chain connects TRBV5-1 to TRBJ1-2; possibly TRBD1 for D (5 bases). The CDR3 covers 15 residues. Trimming took 0 bases from V and 0 from J, leaving 9 bases between them. From germline, CDR1 is SGHRS and CDR2 YFSETQ. In nucleotides, the CDR3 is TGCGCCAGCAGCTTGGCGTCAGGGTCTAACTATGGCTACACCTTC. Its translation: CASSLASGSNYGYTF.

The chain combines TRBV7-9 with TRBJ2-5; D remains ambiguous. The germline gives CDR1 SEHNR, CDR2 FQNEAQ (reference sequence). Trimming took off 3 bases at V and 2 bases at J, with 4 bases between the two ends. The CDR3 consists of 12 residues. CDR3 bases: TGTGCCAGCAGCTTGCAACAAGAGACCCAGTACTTC. It is translated as CASSLQQETQYF.

The chain couples TRBV4-3 to TRBJ2-1; 10 nucleotides match TRBD2. The CDR3 runs to 16 residues. Per germline, CDR1 LGHNA and CDR2 YSLEER. With V trimmed by 1 base and J by 7 bases, 7 bases remained unmatched. The CDR3 reads CASSQGSGGARNEQFF. The CDR3 DNA follows: TGCGCCAGCAGCCAAGGGAGCGGGGGGGCCCGGAATGAGCAGTTCTTC.

The J gene is TRBJ2-7, the V gene TRBV7-2; D uncertain. The CDR3 extends over 12 amino acids. Germline CDR1 is SGHTA and CDR2 is FQGNSA. V was pared by 5 bases and J by 0 bases, with 5 bases between. The CDR3 protein is CASSVSSYEQYF. In DNA, the CDR3 is TGTGCCAGCAGCGTTAGCTCCTACGAGCAGTACTTC. Full variable domain (outside the CDR3, taken from reference TRBV7-2 and TRBJ2-7): GAGVSQSPSNKVTEKGKDVELRCDPISGHTALYWYRQSLGQGLEFLIYFQGNSAPDKSGLPSDRFSAERTGGSVSTLTIQRTQQEDSAVYLCASSVSSYEQYFGPGTRLTVT.

The chain employs TRBV20-1 and TRBJ2-1; TRBD2 agrees at 8 bases. In germline, CDR1 is DFQATT, CDR2 SNEGSKA (reference sequence). The CDR3 consists of 11 residues. CDR3: CRAGADNEQFF. The CDR3 DNA reads as TGCAGAGCGGGAGCCGACAATGAGCAGTTCTTC.

The V call is TRBV6-5, the J call TRBJ2-7, with a possible D match to TRBD2 (5 bases). V lost 10 bases and J lost 5, with 21 bases in between. Looked up from germline, CDR1 is MNHEY and CDR2 is SVGAGI. The CDR3 runs to 14 residues. The CDR3 reads CATRGFGGSDEQYF. DNA of the CDR3: TGTGCCACCCGGGGTTTCGGAGGCAGCGACGAGCAGTACTTC.

This clone is a singleton in its sample. The chain joins TRBV4-3 to TRBJ2-1; no firm D call. V was pared by 0 bases and J by 10 bases, with 7 bases between. This CDR3 is built from 12 residues. The V gene's germline CDR1 is LGHNA and CDR2 YSLEER. In DNA form, the CDR3 reads TGCGCCAGCAGCCAAGATGGAGAGGAGCAGTTCTTC. Encoded protein: CASSQDGEEQFF.

The chain has TRBV7-2 and TRBJ2-7; D not certain. Germline V lookup: CDR1 SGHTA, CDR2 FQGNSA. Trimming left V 1 base short and J 6 bases short, with 10 bases between. The CDR3 has 13 amino acids. The CDR3 loop is CASSLVSHREQYF. The CDR3 DNA is TGTGCCAGCAGCTTAGTTAGTCACCGCGAGCAGTACTTC.

The V and J genes are TRBV2 and TRBJ2-7; possible D gene TRBD1, 6 bases. V dropped 6 bases and J dropped 1 base, with 13 bases sitting between them. Per the germline V gene, CDR1 is SNHLY and CDR2 is FYNNEI. CDR3 size: 14 residues. The CDR3 DNA sequence: TGTGCCAGCAGGACCCGGACAGTTTCCTACGAGCAGTACTTC. This sequence encodes CASRTRTVSYEQYF. The complete variable domain, with remaining parts taken from reference TRBV2 and TRBJ2-7, reads EPEVTQTPSHQVTQMGQEVILRCVPISNHLYFYWYRQILGQKVEFLVSFYNNEISEKSEIFDDQFSVERPDGSNFTLKIRSTKLEDSAMYFCASRTRTVSYEQYFGPGTRLTVT.

The gene calls are TRBV28 and TRBJ2-7, with a tentative D call TRBD2 (5 bases). V was trimmed by 5 bases and J by 3 bases, leaving 11 bases between them. The CDR3 consists of 13 residues. Germline lookup yields CDR1 MDHEN and CDR2 SYDVKM. Here the CDR3 DNA reads TGTGCCAGCAGTCCGGACGGGATCTACGAGCAGTACTTC. Protein product: CASSPDGIYEQYF.

The genes are TRBV18 and TRBJ2-3; D call uncertain. The CDR3 contains 15 residues. Looked up from germline, CDR1 is KGHSH and CDR2 is LQKENI. Trimming stripped 5 bases from V and 0 bases from J, with 12 bases between. CDR3 amino acids: CASSARNPSTDTQYF. In nucleotides, the CDR3 is TGTGCCAGCTCAGCCCGTAATCCTAGCACAGATACGCAGTATTTT.

This clone was observed a few times. V gene TRBV6-4 combines with J gene TRBJ2-1; TRBD2 aligns across 9 bases. With 2 bases clipped from V and 5 bases from J, the junction kept 4 bases outside the gene matches. This CDR3 is 15 amino acids long. From germline, CDR1 is MRHNA and CDR2 SNTAGT. CDR3 nucleotides: TGTGCCAGCAGTGACGTAGCGGGGGAGAACAATGAGCAGTTCTTC. Translated: CASSDVAGENNEQFF.

This clone was counted once. The chain is built from TRBV19 and TRBJ1-1, with D possibly TRBD1 on 5 matching bases. V lost 0 bases to trimming and J lost 3 bases, with 8 bases between them. Germline V gene lookup returns CDR1 LNHDA and CDR2 SQIVND (reference sequence). This CDR3 is built from 14 residues. The CDR3 nucleotides are TGTGCCAGTAGTATAGATAGGGGTGACACTGAAGCTTTCTTT. As protein: CASSIDRGDTEAFF.

CDR3 amino acids: CAITPQTENEKLFF. The CDR3 nucleotides read TGTGCCATCACCCCCCAGACAGAGAATGAAAAACTGTTTTTT. V and J are TRBV6-5 and TRBJ1-4, with D maybe TRBD1 (5 bases). Germline assignment: CDR1 MNHEY and CDR2 SVGAGI. Trimming took 10 bases from V and 5 from J, leaving 17 bases between them. The CDR3 sequence is 14 residues long.